This paragraph covers one TCR beta chain sequence. Its specificity is unknown. This record belongs to a study of OX40 agonist ivuxolimab in advanced cancers. Whole-study results and caveats: Both blood CD4+ and CD8+ T cells showed clonal growth by week 6 at 0.1 to 3.0 mg/kg.

The table came from immunoSEQ multiplex PCR; TCRdb's copy has only in-frame clones and leaves some out. The table includes some 90,000 clones, 70% to 90% detected once. The CDR3 length is 15 residues. Looked up from germline, CDR1 is SGHKS and CDR2 is YYEKEE (reference sequence). With V trimmed by 4 bases and J by 4 bases, 9 bases remained unmatched. This specimen was CD4+ or CD8+ T cells sorted from blood, taken in a trial of the OX40 agonist ivuxolimab. The chain links TRBV5-5 to TRBJ2-5; 8 bases line up with TRBD2. This clonotype was sampled from an adult with an advanced solid tumor such as melanoma, head and neck, liver or kidney cancer. The CDR3 coding sequence is TGTGCCAGCAGCATTAGCGGGATGGTAGGAGAGACCCAGTACTTC. Translation: CASSISGMVGETQYF.